Shown below are 30 T cell receptor beta chains from a single sample sequenced in a study of vaccination and CD4 T cells after COVID-19. Their antigens are not known. Treatment defined: roughly 11-day PBMC culture with coronavirus spike peptide pools or control peptides (ViraFEST assay). The Oncomine TCR Beta short-read assay generated sequence data from the DNA of cultured CD4+ T cells. In TCRdb, the PCR reads were re-called with MiXCR into one record per CDR3 protein. The table shows more than 10,000 distinct CDR3 sequences, with 28% occurring only once. The source was CD4+ T cells from blood, cultured in vitro, collected after SARS-CoV-2 vaccination. These receptors all stem from a human donor who had recovered from COVID-19.

This chain uses TRBV2 with TRBJ1-5; weak D call: TRBD1 (5 bases). V was clipped by 8 bases and J by 7 bases, with 18 bases between them. The length of the CDR3 is 14 residues. Germline CDR1 reads SNHLY; CDR2 reads FYNNEI. The CDR3 coding sequence is TGTGCCAGCCGCCTTTTGGCAGGGAGGCAGCCCCAGCATTTT. Translated, it gives CASRLLAGRQPQHF.

J is TRBJ2-5 and V is TRBV7-9; TRBD1 aligns across 8 bases. This CDR3 spans 17 amino acids. Losses at the gene ends were 0 bases for V and 2 bases for J; bases not matched to a gene: 8. Per germline, CDR1 SEHNR and CDR2 FQNEAQ (reference sequence). The CDR3 coding sequence is TGTGCCAGCAGCTTAGCCACAGGGGGATGGGGACAAGAGACCCAGTACTTC. As protein: CASSLATGGWGQETQYF. Variable domain in full (rest from reference TRBV7-9 and TRBJ2-5): DTGVSQNPRHKITKRGQNVTFRCDPISEHNRLYWYRQTLGQGPEFLTYFQNEAQLEKSRLLSDRFSAERPKGSFSTLEIQRTEQGDSAMYLCASSLATGGWGQETQYFGPGTRLLVL.

Only a few counts were recorded for this clonotype. The J gene is TRBJ2-2, the V gene TRBV27; the match to TRBD2 covers 10 bases. The CDR3 is 18 amino acids. The J segment lost 5 bases and the V segment lost 4 bases, leaving 13 bases of the junction unmatched. The germline gives CDR1 MNHEY, CDR2 SMNVEV (reference sequence). CDR3 protein: CASSSLILAGVGTGELFF. DNA of the CDR3: TGTGCCAGCAGTTCTCTTATCCTAGCGGGAGTAGGTACCGGGGAGCTGTTTTTT.

The J gene is TRBJ2-5, the V gene TRBV6-1; D is possibly TRBD1 or TRBD2 (5 bases each). Between the trimmed V and J ends, which lost 7 bases and 1 base, there was a span of 16 bases. In germline, CDR1 is MNHNS, CDR2 SASEGT. The CDR3 totals 15 residues. The CDR3 sequence is CASTRRGGPQETQYF. CDR3 sequence (DNA): TGTGCCAGCACCCGCCGGGGCGGGCCCCAAGAGACCCAGTACTTC.

This clonotype has a handful of counts. V gene TRBV11-2 combines with J gene TRBJ2-7, with D perhaps assigned TRBD1 or TRBD2 (6 bases each). The CDR3 is made up of 15 amino acids. V was cut by 0 bases and J by 7 bases, with 16 bases left in between. Germline CDR1 and CDR2: SGHAT and FQNNGV. CDR3: CASSLDGGPTGEQYF. The CDR3 DNA reads TGTGCCAGCAGCTTAGATGGGGGGCCAACGGGGGAGCAGTACTTC.

The chain uses TRBV4-3 and TRBJ1-4; 9 bases are a match to TRBD1. Looked up from germline, CDR1 is LGHNA and CDR2 is YSLEER. V was clipped by 3 bases and J by 7 bases; unmatched bases: 9. The CDR3 sequence is 16 residues long. The CDR3 DNA follows: TGCGCCAGCAGCCAGGGGGAGGGACAGGGAAGTGAAAAACTGTTTTTT. Its translation: CASSQGEGQGSEKLFF.

This chain uses TRBV20-1 with TRBJ2-7; D might be TRBD1 or TRBD2, each matching 6 bases. CDR1 and CDR2 from the germline V gene are DFQATT and SNEGSKA (reference sequence). V was cut by 3 bases and J by 3 bases, with 15 bases left in between. The CDR3 extends over 14 amino acids. This CDR3 reads CSASRGPADYEQYF. In DNA form, the CDR3 reads TGCAGTGCTAGTCGGGGGCCGGCCGACTACGAGCAGTACTTC.

The CDR3 nucleotides read TGCAGTGCCCGGGACTCCTCCTCTGGGGCCAACGTCCTGACTTTC. Translated, it gives CSARDSSSGANVLTF. V gene TRBV20-1 combines with J gene TRBJ2-6; D may be TRBD2 (6 bases). The length of the CDR3 is 15 residues. Germline V gives CDR1 DFQATT, CDR2 SNEGSKA (reference sequence). V was shortened by 6 bases and J by 0 bases, with 12 bases between the two germline ends.

V and J are TRBV18 and TRBJ1-5, with TRBD1 as a possible D gene (6 bases). Germline V gives CDR1 KGHSH, CDR2 LQKENI. There are 16 residues in the CDR3. The ends were cut back, 4 bases at V and 1 base at J, with 14 bases in the middle. Here the CDR3 reads CASSQETGISNQPQHF. The CDR3, as DNA: TGTGCCAGCTCACAAGAAACAGGGATAAGCAATCAGCCCCAGCATTTT.

In its sample, this clonotype was seen a few times. This chain links TRBV7-2 with TRBJ1-5, with D hard to call. Germline V gives CDR1 SGHTA, CDR2 FQGNSA. There are 15 residues in the CDR3. V was shortened by 1 base and J by 7 bases, with 14 bases between the two germline ends. CDR3 bases: TGTGCCAGCAGCTTAGGTCCCGACCCGGCCCAGCCCCAGCATTTT. Amino acid sequence: CASSLGPDPAQPQHF. Full variable domain (outside the CDR3, taken from reference TRBV7-2 and TRBJ1-5): GAGVSQSPSNKVTEKGKDVELRCDPISGHTALYWYRQSLGQGLEFLIYFQGNSAPDKSGLPSDRFSAERTGGSVSTLTIQRTQQEDSAVYLCASSLGPDPAQPQHFGDGTRLSIL.

This clonotype was recorded a few times. The chain couples TRBV6-5 to TRBJ2-7; unclear D gene. The CDR3 has 13 amino acids. The V gene's germline CDR1 is MNHEY and CDR2 SVGAGI. V lost 4 bases and J lost 7, with 14 bases in between. Here the CDR3 DNA reads TGTGCCAGCAGTTCCCCCCAAGTGGCGGAGCAGTACTTC. Amino acid sequence: CASSSPQVAEQYF.

The chain carries TRBV7-3 and TRBJ2-2; D might be TRBD2 (5 bases). CDR3 length: 14 residues. The ends were cut back, 5 bases at V and 4 bases at J, with 11 bases in the middle. The germline V gene encodes CDR1 SGHTA and CDR2 FQGTGA. CDR3 in DNA: TGTGCCAGCAGCCCCGGGATTGCCACCGGGGAGCTGTTTTTT. Protein: CASSPGIATGELFF.

The chain carries TRBV11-2 and TRBJ2-7; no reliable D call. Germline V gene lookup returns CDR1 SGHAT and CDR2 FQNNGV. V lost 0 bases and J lost 3, with 15 bases in between. The CDR3 is 16 residues long. This chain's CDR3 is CASSLEGWKQGYEQYF. The DNA of the CDR3 is TGTGCCAGCAGCTTAGAGGGCTGGAAACAAGGCTACGAGCAGTACTTC.

This clonotype was counted between two and nine times. The CDR3 protein is CASRLTGTGLETQYF. CDR3 coding DNA: TGTGCCAGCAGACTTACCGGGACAGGGTTGGAGACCCAGTACTTC. J is TRBJ2-5 and V is TRBV5-6; 9 positions match TRBD1. The ends lost 5 bases at V and 5 bases at J; junction bases unmatched: 10. The V gene's germline CDR1 is SGHDT and CDR2 YYEEEE. CDR3 size: 15 residues.

This clonotype was picked up a small number of times. The chain employs TRBV6-5 and TRBJ1-2; no clear D gene. V was clipped by 4 bases and J by 8 bases, with 17 bases between them. The CDR3 length is 14 residues. Germline V gives CDR1 MNHEY, CDR2 SVGAGI. The CDR3 DNA is TGTGCCAGCAGTTCCTTGGGGTCGACGGACGGCTACACCTTC. It is translated as CASSSLGSTDGYTF.

This clonotype was counted a few times. V usage is TRBV7-2 and J usage is TRBJ1-1; 9 nucleotides align to TRBD1. V shed 2 bases, J shed 5 bases, and the junction held 12 bases outside the gene matches. CDR3 length equals 17 residues. Germline CDR1 is SGHTA and CDR2 is FQGNSA. DNA of the CDR3: TGTGCCAGCAGCTTATCCCAAAGACAGGGGGGCAGGACTGAAGCTTTCTTT. It yields the protein CASSLSQRQGGRTEAFF.

The chain has TRBV7-2 and TRBJ1-2; D remains ambiguous. Germline CDR1 is SGHTA and CDR2 is FQGNSA. Between the trimmed V and J ends, which lost 1 base and 6 bases, there was a span of 0 bases. The CDR3 length is 10 residues. CDR3 loop: CASSLDGYTF. The CDR3 nucleotides are TGTGCCAGCAGCTTAGATGGCTACACCTTC.

This rearrangement joins TRBV6-1 to TRBJ2-1, with no clear D. Trimming removed 6 bases from V and 0 bases from J, with 18 bases in between. The CDR3 length is 17 residues. The germline gives CDR1 MNHNS, CDR2 SASEGT. The CDR3 sequence: CASSRVSTGPSYNEQFF. The DNA for the CDR3 is TGTGCCAGCAGCCGCGTCTCGACTGGCCCCTCCTACAATGAGCAGTTCTTC.

This clonotype was found a few times. The chain combines TRBV7-9 with TRBJ1-1, with TRBD1 matching 7 bases. Germline CDR1 reads SEHNR; CDR2 reads FQNEAQ (reference sequence). Trimming took 2 bases from V and 5 from J; bases not matched to a gene: 14. This CDR3 is 17 amino acids long. The chain's CDR3 is CASSLSPGGPPRTEAFF. CDR3 nucleotide sequence: TGTGCCAGCAGCTTAAGCCCAGGGGGACCCCCTAGAACTGAAGCTTTCTTT.

This clonotype turned up a few times. The CDR3 reads CASHPRGANVLTF. The CDR3 DNA sequence: TGTGCCAGCCACCCCCGGGGGGCCAACGTCCTGACTTTC. The rearrangement joins TRBV2 to TRBJ2-6, with D unresolved. The V end lost 8 bases, the J end lost 4 bases, and 9 bases lay between the germline ends. This CDR3 contains 13 residues. Germline assignment: CDR1 SNHLY and CDR2 FYNNEI.

This chain uses TRBV6-2 or TRBV6-3 with TRBJ2-1; maybe TRBD1 (6 bases). This CDR3 has 14 residues. V was trimmed by 5 bases and J by 2 bases, leaving 10 bases between them. Per the germline V gene, CDR1 is MNHEY and CDR2 is SVGEGT. In DNA, the CDR3 is TGTGCCAGCAGTATACGGGACACCTACAATGAGCAGTTCTTC. This translates into CASSIRDTYNEQFF.

The count of this clonotype is one. CDR3 loop: CASGGRKSPGNTIYF. DNA of the CDR3: TGTGCCAGTGGTGGCCGGAAATCCCCTGGAAACACCATATATTTT. The V and J genes are TRBV19 and TRBJ1-3; D gene uncertain. V shed 8 bases and J shed 2 bases, with 16 bases lying between them. Germline lookup yields CDR1 LNHDA and CDR2 SQIVND (reference sequence). The CDR3 extends over 15 amino acids.

CDR3 in DNA: TGTGCCACCAGATGGGACGGAATCTACGAGCAGTACTTC. It is translated as CATRWDGIYEQYF. This sequence joins TRBV24-1 and TRBJ2-7, with D possibly called TRBD1 or TRBD2 (5 bases each). The CDR3 length is 13 residues. Trimming took 7 bases from V and 3 from J, leaving 12 bases between them. Germline V gene lookup returns CDR1 KGHDR and CDR2 SFDVKD.

This chain joins TRBV5-4 and TRBJ2-5; 7 nucleotides line up with TRBD1. V trimming: 4 bases; J trimming: 4 bases; junction bases outside the gene matches: 16. From germline, CDR1 is SGHNT and CDR2 YYREEE (reference sequence). The CDR3 sequence is 17 residues long. The CDR3 spells CASSDIPGQTGGETQYF. Here the CDR3 DNA reads TGTGCCAGCAGCGATATTCCGGGACAGACTGGCGGAGAGACCCAGTACTTC.

This clonotype was recorded a few times. This rearrangement joins TRBV10-1 to TRBJ1-2, with 9 bases aligning to TRBD1. The CDR3 spans 15 residues. J was trimmed by 4 bases and V by 3 bases; bases with no gene match: 6. CDR1 WNHNN and CDR2 SYGVQD come from the germline V gene (reference sequence). The CDR3 region has the DNA TGCGCCAGCAGTGATCCCGGGACAGGGTTCTATGGCTACACCTTC. This sequence encodes CASSDPGTGFYGYTF.

This sequence joins TRBV5-1 and TRBJ1-1; 9 bases agree with TRBD1. V dropped 4 bases and J dropped 5; count of bases not matched to a gene: 12. The CDR3 contains 16 residues. Germline V gene data show CDR1 as SGHRS and CDR2 as YFSETQ. The DNA for the CDR3 is TGCGCCAGCAGCCACAGGACAGGGGAGGGGGCGACTGAAGCTTTCTTT. Its protein product is CASSHRTGEGATEAFF.

The chain combines TRBV6-1 with TRBJ1-2; 12 nucleotides match TRBD1. The CDR3 is 18 residues long. Germline CDR1 is MNHNS and CDR2 is SASEGT. The junction had 18 bases not matched to a gene; V was cut back by 6 bases and J by 7 bases. CDR3 loop: CASSTLSGTGGGLSGYTF. The DNA for the CDR3 is TGTGCCAGCAGCACCTTATCCGGGACAGGGGGCGGTCTTTCTGGCTACACCTTC.

The gene calls are TRBV7-2 and TRBJ2-7; D gene ambiguous. The CDR3 has 14 residues. The V end was cut by 4 bases, the J end by 4 bases, with 14 bases between. From germline, CDR1 is SGHTA and CDR2 FQGNSA. In nucleotides, the CDR3 is TGTGCCAGCAGCTCCCCCGACGGAAAATACGAGCAGTACTTC. This gives the protein CASSSPDGKYEQYF.

This chain links TRBV18 with TRBJ1-5, with D tentatively TRBD1 (5 bases). V was trimmed by 2 bases and J by 5 bases, leaving 13 bases between them. The CDR3 is 15 amino acids. Germline assignment: CDR1 KGHSH and CDR2 LQKENI. CDR3 loop: CASSPMGGGYQPQHF. CDR3 in DNA: TGTGCCAGCTCACCAATGGGGGGAGGTTATCAGCCCCAGCATTTT.

This clonotype was detected a few times. V usage is TRBV19 and J usage is TRBJ1-5; TRBD1 matches 8 bases. V shed 6 bases, J shed 2 bases, and the junction held 12 bases outside the gene matches. The CDR3 is 17 residues long. Germline assignment: CDR1 LNHDA and CDR2 SQIVND (reference sequence). The CDR3 reads CASRLDPGGSGNQPQHF. Here the CDR3 DNA reads TGTGCCAGTAGGCTAGACCCAGGGGGCTCGGGCAATCAGCCCCAGCATTTT.